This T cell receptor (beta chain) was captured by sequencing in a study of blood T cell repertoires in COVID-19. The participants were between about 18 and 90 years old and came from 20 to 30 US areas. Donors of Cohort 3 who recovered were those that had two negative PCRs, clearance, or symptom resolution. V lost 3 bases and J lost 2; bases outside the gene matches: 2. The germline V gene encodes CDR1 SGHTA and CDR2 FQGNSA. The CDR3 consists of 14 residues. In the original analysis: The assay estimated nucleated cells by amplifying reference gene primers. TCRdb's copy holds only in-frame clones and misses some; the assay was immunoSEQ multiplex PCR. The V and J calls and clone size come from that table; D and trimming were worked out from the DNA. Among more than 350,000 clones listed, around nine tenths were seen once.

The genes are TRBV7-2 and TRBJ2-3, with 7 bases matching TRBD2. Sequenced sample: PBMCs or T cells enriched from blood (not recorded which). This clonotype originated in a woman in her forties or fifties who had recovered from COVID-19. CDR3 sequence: CASSLSGATDTQYF. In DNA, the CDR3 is TGTGCCAGCAGCTTGAGCGGGGCCACAGATACGCAGTATTTT.